This T cell receptor beta chain was captured in a study of cytotoxic CD8 clonotypes in ibrutinib-treated CLL. Clones were read by immunoSEQ multiplex PCR, and TCRdb kept only the in-frame ones, dropping some. The sample lists over 70,000 clones, 85% to 90% occurring once. The CDR3 loop spans 13 amino acids. In germline, CDR1 is SGHTA, CDR2 FQGTGA. V was cut by 6 bases and J by 0 bases, with 8 bases left in between. This sequence was found in a human donor with chronic lymphocytic leukemia. Sequencing used PBMCs, obtained before ibrutinib treatment. This sequence joins TRBV7-3 and TRBJ2-5; possibly TRBD1 for D (5 bases). The CDR3 nucleotides read TGTGCCAGCAGTCGACAGTACCAAGAGACCCAGTACTTC. Translating it yields CASSRQYQETQYF. Combining the CDR3 with reference TRBV7-3 and TRBJ2-5 gives the whole variable domain GAGVSQTPSNKVTEKGKYVELRCDPISGHTALYWYRQSLGQGPEFLIYFQGTGAADDSGLPNDRFFAVRPEGSVSTLKIQRTERGDSAVYLCASSRQYQETQYFGPGTRLLVL.